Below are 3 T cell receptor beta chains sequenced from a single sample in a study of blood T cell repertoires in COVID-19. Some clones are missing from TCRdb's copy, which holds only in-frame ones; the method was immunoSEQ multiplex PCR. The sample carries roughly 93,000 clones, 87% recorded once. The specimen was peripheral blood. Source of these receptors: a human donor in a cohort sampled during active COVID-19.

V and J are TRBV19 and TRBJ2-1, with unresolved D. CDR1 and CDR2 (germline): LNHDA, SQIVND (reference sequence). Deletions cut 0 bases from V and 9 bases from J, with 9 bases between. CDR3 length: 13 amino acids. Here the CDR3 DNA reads TGTGCCAGTAGTATAGAACTGAATGCTGAGCAGTTCTTC. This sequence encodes CASSIELNAEQFF. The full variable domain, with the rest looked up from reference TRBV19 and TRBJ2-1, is DGGITQSPKYLFRKEGQNVTLSCEQNLNHDAMYWYRQDPGQGLRLIYYSQIVNDFQKGDIAEGYSVSREKKESFPLTVTSAQKNPTAFYLCASSIELNAEQFFGPGTRLTVL.

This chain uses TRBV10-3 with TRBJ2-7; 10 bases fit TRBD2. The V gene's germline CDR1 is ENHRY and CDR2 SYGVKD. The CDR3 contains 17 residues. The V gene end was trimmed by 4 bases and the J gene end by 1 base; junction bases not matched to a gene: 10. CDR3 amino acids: CAISGTSGTTSSYEQYF. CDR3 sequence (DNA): TGTGCCATCAGTGGCACTAGCGGGACCACTTCATCCTACGAGCAGTACTTC.

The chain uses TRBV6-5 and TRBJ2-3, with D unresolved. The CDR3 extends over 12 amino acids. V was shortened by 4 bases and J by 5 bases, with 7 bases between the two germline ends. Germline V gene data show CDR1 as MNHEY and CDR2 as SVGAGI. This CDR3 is CASSWAQDTQYF. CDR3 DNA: TGTGCCAGCAGTTGGGCCCAAGATACGCAGTATTTT.